This T cell receptor (beta chain) was captured in a study of T cell responses to AZD1222 COVID-19 vaccine. The CDR3 is 15 residues long. The V end lost 5 bases, the J end lost 4 bases, and 17 bases lay between the germline ends. Germline V gene data show CDR1 as SEHNR and CDR2 as FQNEAQ (reference sequence). The table came from immunoSEQ multiplex PCR; TCRdb's copy has only in-frame clones and leaves some out. The top ten hold approximately 3.3% of the sample, which has about 160,000 clones, roughly nine tenths seen once. This TCR was recovered from an adult who received the AZD1222 COVID-19 vaccine. The chain recombines TRBV7-9 with TRBJ1-1; D remains ambiguous. The sample here was peripheral blood, taken 28 days after the second AZD1222 dose. CDR3 residues: CASSPPYGSGTEAFF. The CDR3 DNA reads TGTGCCAGCAGCCCACCGTACGGGTCGGGCACTGAAGCTTTCTTT.